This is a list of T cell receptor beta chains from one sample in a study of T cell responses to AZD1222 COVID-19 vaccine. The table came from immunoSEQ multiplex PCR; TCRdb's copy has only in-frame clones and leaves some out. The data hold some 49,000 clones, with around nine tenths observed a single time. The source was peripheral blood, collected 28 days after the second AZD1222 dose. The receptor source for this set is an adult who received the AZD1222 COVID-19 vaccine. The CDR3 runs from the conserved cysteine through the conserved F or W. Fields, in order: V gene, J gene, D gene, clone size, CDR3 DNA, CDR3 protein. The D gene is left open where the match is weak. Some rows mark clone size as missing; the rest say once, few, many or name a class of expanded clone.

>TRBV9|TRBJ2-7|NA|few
TGTGCCAGCAGCGTGGGATGGAAGACCTACGAGCAGTACTTC
CASSVGWKTYEQYF
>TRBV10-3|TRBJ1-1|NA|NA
TGTGCCATCAGTGAGTCGAGGGCGCTGGGGTACACTGAAGCTTTCTTT
CAISESRALGYTEAFF
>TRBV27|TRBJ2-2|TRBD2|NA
TGTGCCAGCAGTACTAGCGGGAACACCGGGGAGCTGTTTTTT
CASSTSGNTGELFF
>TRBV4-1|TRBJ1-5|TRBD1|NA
TGCGCCAGCAGCCAAGGTGGTCAGGGGGCTTTGGGCAATCAGCCCCAGCATTTT
CASSQGGQGALGNQPQHF
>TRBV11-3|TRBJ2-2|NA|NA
TGTGCCAGCAGCTCCGTCGCAGGAAACACCGGGGAGCTGTTTTTT
CASSSVAGNTGELFF
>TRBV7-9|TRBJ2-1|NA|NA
TGTGCCAGCAGCTTAATCGGGGGCCGGGGTAAATTCTTC
CASSLIGGRGKFF
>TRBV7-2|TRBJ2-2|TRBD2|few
TGTGCCAGCAGCATGCGGCTAGCGGCTAACACCGGGGAGCTGTTTTTT
CASSMRLAANTGELFF
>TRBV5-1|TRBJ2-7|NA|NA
TGCGCCAGCAGCTTGGAGCCAGGGAGAACGTTGGAGCAGTACTTC
CASSLEPGRTLEQYF
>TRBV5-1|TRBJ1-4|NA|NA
TGCGCCAGCAGCTTGGAGGTCGGCTATGGAAAACTGTTTTTT
CASSLEVGYGKLFF
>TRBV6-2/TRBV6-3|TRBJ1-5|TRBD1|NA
TGTGCCAGCAGCCTTGACAGGGGGCGTCAGCCCCAGCATTTT
CASSLDRGRQPQHF
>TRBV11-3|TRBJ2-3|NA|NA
TGTGCCAGCAGCTTATCTAGCGCAACGGGTACGCAGTATTTT
CASSLSSATGTQYF
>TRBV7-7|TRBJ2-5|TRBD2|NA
TGTGCCAGCAGCTTGTCCGGGACTAGCGGGAGGTGGGAGACCCAGTACTTC
CASSLSGTSGRWETQYF
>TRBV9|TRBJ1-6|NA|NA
TGTGCCAGCAGCGTAGAGGTAGAGTCACCCCTCCACTTT
CASSVEVESPLHF
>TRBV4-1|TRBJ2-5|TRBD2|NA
TGCGCCAGCAGCCCCCTGGGACTAGCGGGAAGAGAGACCCAGTACTTC
CASSPLGLAGRETQYF
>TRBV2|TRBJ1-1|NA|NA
TGTGCCAGCAGACCCAGGAGGGGCGGGTTGAACACTGAAGCTTTCTTT
CASRPRRGGLNTEAFF
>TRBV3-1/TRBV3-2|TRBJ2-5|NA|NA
TGTGCCAGCAGCCAGGTCCAAGAGACCCAGTACTTC
CASSQVQETQYF
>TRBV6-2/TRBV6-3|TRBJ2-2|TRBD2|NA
TGTGCCAGCAGTTACGCTCTAGCGGGAGGGCCTAGGTACACCGGGGAGCTGTTTTTT
CASSYALAGGPRYTGELFF
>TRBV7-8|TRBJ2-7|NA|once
TGTGCCAGCAGCTTAGGTTTAGCGGAGTACTCCTACGAGCAGTACTTC
CASSLGLAEYSYEQYF
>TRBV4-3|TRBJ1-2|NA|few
TGCGCCAGCAGCCAAGATATGGTCGGAGGAGCTTATGGCTACACCTTC
CASSQDMVGGAYGYTF
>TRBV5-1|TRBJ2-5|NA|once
TGCGCCAGCAGCTTCAACCAAGAGACCCAGTACTTC
CASSFNQETQYF
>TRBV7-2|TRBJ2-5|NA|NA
TGTGCCAGCAGCTTAAATGGGGGCTGGGAGACCCAGTACTTC
CASSLNGGWETQYF
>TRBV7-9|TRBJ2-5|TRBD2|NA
TGTGCCAGCAGCTTTGGTAGCGGGTACCAAGAGACCCAGTACTTC
CASSFGSGYQETQYF
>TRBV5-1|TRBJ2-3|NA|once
TGCGCCAGCAGCACGGATCTAGTAAGCACAGATACGCAGTATTTT
CASSTDLVSTDTQYF
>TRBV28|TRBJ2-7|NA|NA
TGTGCCAGCAGTTCCTTCCGGGACATATCACGGGAGCAGTACTTC
CASSSFRDISREQYF